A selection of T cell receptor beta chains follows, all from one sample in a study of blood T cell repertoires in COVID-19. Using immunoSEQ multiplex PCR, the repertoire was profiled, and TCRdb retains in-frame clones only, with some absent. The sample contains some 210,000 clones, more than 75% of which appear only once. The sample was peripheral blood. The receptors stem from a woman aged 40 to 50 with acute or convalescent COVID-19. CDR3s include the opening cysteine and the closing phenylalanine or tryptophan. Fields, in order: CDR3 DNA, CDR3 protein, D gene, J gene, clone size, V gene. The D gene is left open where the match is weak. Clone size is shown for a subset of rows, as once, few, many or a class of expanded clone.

DNA: TGTGCCAGCTCACCACAGAGGACTAGCGTTTACAATGAGCAGTTCTTC
CDR3: CASSPQRTSVYNEQFF
D: TRBD2
J: TRBJ2-1
size: NA
V: TRBV18

DNA: TGTGCCAGCGGGGGGACTTATGGCTACACCTTC
CDR3: CASGGTYGYTF
D: NA
J: TRBJ1-2
size: once
V: TRBV3-1/TRBV3-2

DNA: TGTGCCAGCAGCCCGGGCACTCGGGCGGGCCTTACCTACAATGAGCAGTTCTTC
CDR3: CASSPGTRAGLTYNEQFF
D: NA
J: TRBJ2-1
size: few
V: TRBV11-3

DNA: TGTGCCTGGAGCCGGGTGACGACAGTTGAAGCTTTCTTT
CDR3: CAWSRVTTVEAFF
D: NA
J: TRBJ1-1
size: once
V: TRBV30

DNA: TGTGCCAGCAGCCCGATGGGAAGGGGCGCGAACACTGAAGCTTTCTTT
CDR3: CASSPMGRGANTEAFF
D: NA
J: TRBJ1-1
size: few
V: TRBV14

DNA: TGTGCCAGCAGTGAATGGGGACTAGCGGGTTACGAGCAGTACTTC
CDR3: CASSEWGLAGYEQYF
D: TRBD2
J: TRBJ2-7
size: NA
V: TRBV6-1

DNA: TGCGCCAGCAGCCAAAAGGGCCTAGCGGATTACAATGAGCAGTTCTTC
CDR3: CASSQKGLADYNEQFF
D: TRBD2
J: TRBJ2-1
size: NA
V: TRBV4-3

DNA: TGTGCTAGTGGCCCAGGGACAGCCTCTAGCACAGATACGCAGTATTTT
CDR3: CASGPGTASSTDTQYF
D: TRBD1
J: TRBJ2-3
size: NA
V: TRBV12-5

DNA: TGTGCCAGCAGCTTAGGGAGGACAGTGAACACTGAAGCTTTCTTT
CDR3: CASSLGRTVNTEAFF
D: NA
J: TRBJ1-1
size: once
V: TRBV11-2

DNA: TGTGCCAGCAGTCCGAAGAGTTACCATCCAAATTTAAGCTCCTATAATTCACCCCTCCACTTT
CDR3: CASSPKSYHPNLSSYNSPLHF
D: NA
J: TRBJ1-6
size: NA
V: TRBV27

DNA: TGCGCCACCCAGTCGGGACAGGGGGCCCATGAGCAGTTCTTC
CDR3: CATQSGQGAHEQFF
D: TRBD1
J: TRBJ2-1
size: once
V: TRBV10-1

DNA: TGCGCCAGCAGCCAAGAAGGCGGGAGCACAGATACGCAGTATTTT
CDR3: CASSQEGGSTDTQYF
D: NA
J: TRBJ2-3
size: NA
V: TRBV4-1

DNA: TGCGCCAGCAGCTTGGGGACTAGCGGAACCTACGAGCAGTACTTC
CDR3: CASSLGTSGTYEQYF
D: TRBD2
J: TRBJ2-7
size: NA
V: TRBV5-1

DNA: TGTGCCACCAGCAGAGAAAGAGGACAGACGAAGCAGTATTTT
CDR3: CATSRERGQTKQYF
D: NA
J: TRBJ2-3
size: NA
V: TRBV15

DNA: TGTGCCAGCGGGGTAGTAGGGGCGAACACTGAAGCTTTCTTT
CDR3: CASGVVGANTEAFF
D: NA
J: TRBJ1-1
size: NA
V: TRBV11-2

DNA: TGTGCCAGCAGCTTAGCGCTAGCAGAGCAGTACTTC
CDR3: CASSLALAEQYF
D: NA
J: TRBJ2-7
size: few
V: TRBV7-9

DNA: TGTGCCAGCAGTGACGCAGTCTCCTACACCTTC
CDR3: CASSDAVSYTF
D: NA
J: TRBJ1-2
size: few
V: TRBV6-4